These T cell receptor beta chains were read from a single sample in a study of IL-17A CD8 T cells in psoriatic arthritis synovium. Sequencing used immunoSEQ multiplex PCR; TCRdb keeps in-frame clones, though not all of them. The sample lists approximately 1,900 clones; approximately 70% were seen once. Sequences were obtained from IL-17A+ (IFN-gamma+/-) memory CD8+ T cells from synovial fluid. All receptors come from a human donor with psoriatic arthritis. The CDR3 runs from the conserved cysteine through the conserved F or W. The D gene is left open where the match is weak.

V: TRBV6-4
J: TRBJ2-3
D: TRBD2
CDR3: CASSPLAGGTDTQYF
DNA: TGTGCCAGCAGCCCGTTAGCGGGAGGAACAGATACGCAGTATTTT